The 18 T cell receptor beta chains below were found in one sample sequenced in a study of CD8 T cells in Susac syndrome (dated by TCRdb to between 2018 and 2021). Libraries were constructed by the immunoSEQ multiplex PCR assay. RNA was extracted using the RNeasy kit, and roughly 0.5 to 1 microgram was reverse transcribed with random hexamers. In-frame beta chains were kept once TCRdb had trimmed the public reads at Q25 with fastp and called clones with MiXCR. A single entry per CDR3 protein holds the most common genes and DNA from its merged rows. The sample yields about 77,000 distinct CDR3 sequences; roughly 91% were counted once. Roughly 0.5% of the sample comes from the top ten. Sequencing input: CD4+ T cells from PBMCs. The receptors were sampled from a human donor with Susac syndrome.

The rearrangement joins TRBV12-5 to TRBJ2-3; tentative D call: TRBD1 (6 bases). Trimming removed 3 bases from V and 5 bases from J, with 9 bases in between. The CDR3 runs 13 residues. Per germline, CDR1 LGHNT and CDR2 FRNRAP. In DNA, the CDR3 is TGTGCTAGTGGTTTAGGGGGTAGAGATACGCAGTATTTT. Translated: CASGLGGRDTQYF. The whole variable domain, remainder taken from reference TRBV12-5 and TRBJ2-3, is DARVTQTPRHKVTEMGQEVTMRCQPILGHNTVFWYRQTMMQGLELLAYFRNRAPLDDSGMPKDRFSAEMPDATLATLKIQPSEPRDSAVYFCASGLGGRDTQYFGPGTRLTVL.

This chain uses TRBV18 with TRBJ1-6; D gene unclear. V dropped 1 base and J dropped 1 base, with 8 bases sitting between them. This CDR3 has 16 residues. Looked up from germline, CDR1 is KGHSH and CDR2 is LQKENI. The CDR3 sequence is CASSPQSVSYNSPLHF. The CDR3 nucleotides read TGTGCCAGCTCACCACAATCTGTATCCTATAATTCACCCCTCCACTTT.

This rearrangement joins TRBV20-1 to TRBJ2-3, with D perhaps TRBD1 or TRBD2 (6 bases each). Trimming took 4 bases from V and 0 from J, leaving 11 bases between them. Germline V CDR1 and CDR2: DFQATT, SNEGSKA (reference sequence). This CDR3 has 14 residues. The CDR3 nucleotides read TGCAGTGCTAACGGGGGCTCTAGCACAGATACGCAGTATTTT. The encoded protein is CSANGGSSTDTQYF.

V gene TRBV12-3 or TRBV12-4 combines with J gene TRBJ2-5; TRBD2 agrees at 15 bases. The CDR3 covers 16 residues. V trimming: 5 bases; J trimming: 5 bases; junction bases outside the gene matches: 6. For the CDR3, the DNA is TGTGCCAGCAGTCCCGGGACTAGCGGGAGGAGGGAGACCCAGTACTTC. Translated: CASSPGTSGRRETQYF.

The chain combines TRBV4-1 with TRBJ2-1; D not resolved. CDR1 is MGHRA, CDR2 YSYEKL, per germline. This CDR3 is built from 12 residues. V lost 1 base, J lost 8 bases, and 6 bases lay in between. The CDR3 protein is CASSQVRDEQFF. In DNA, the CDR3 is TGCGCCAGCAGCCAAGTCCGGGATGAGCAGTTCTTC.

V is TRBV7-9 and J is TRBJ2-2; 11 nucleotides line up with TRBD2. Germline V lookup: CDR1 SEHNR, CDR2 FQNEAQ (reference sequence). V trimming: 5 bases; J trimming: 3 bases; junction bases outside the gene matches: 11. This CDR3 contains 18 residues. The CDR3 DNA reads as TGTGCCAGCAGCGTATCTAGCGGGGGGCTCCCCGACACCGGGGAGCTGTTTTTT. This gives the protein CASSVSSGGLPDTGELFF.

The V and J genes are TRBV28 and TRBJ1-4; D gene ambiguous. Germline V lookup: CDR1 MDHEN, CDR2 SYDVKM. Trimming pared 5 bases from V and 0 bases from J, leaving 10 bases between. This CDR3 has 15 residues. The DNA for the CDR3 is TGTGCCAGCAGTACCACGGGTGCAACTAATGAAAAACTGTTTTTT. Its translation is CASSTTGATNEKLFF.

The chain uses TRBV20-1 and TRBJ2-3, with a weak D call TRBD2 (5 bases). Germline values: CDR1 DFQATT, CDR2 SNEGSKA (reference sequence). This CDR3 has 13 amino acids. Trimming removed 0 bases from V and 4 bases from J, with 8 bases in between. Here the CDR3 reads CSARDFGADTQYF. CDR3 bases: TGCAGTGCTAGAGACTTCGGGGCAGATACGCAGTATTTT.

The chain has TRBV14 and TRBJ2-1, with D unresolved. V gave up 4 bases and J gave up 4 bases, with 11 bases separating them. Germline CDR1 reads SGHDN; CDR2 reads FVKESK. This CDR3 is 14 amino acids long. The CDR3 coding sequence is TGTGCCAGCAGCCTAACGACACGGTACAATGAGCAGTTCTTC. It is translated as CASSLTTRYNEQFF.

The CDR3 spells CASLKPTGGNSPLHF. The CDR3 nucleotides read TGTGCCAGCTTGAAACCGACAGGGGGTAATTCACCCCTCCACTTT. This chain links TRBV7-2 with TRBJ1-6, with TRBD1 identical over 9 bases. This CDR3 is built from 15 residues. The J segment lost 6 bases and the V segment lost 8 bases, leaving 8 bases of the junction unmatched. The V gene's germline CDR1 is SGHTA and CDR2 FQGNSA.

The chain recombines TRBV30 with TRBJ1-2, with 12 bases lining up with TRBD1. This CDR3 is built from 14 residues. Per the germline V gene, CDR1 is GTSNPN and CDR2 is SVGIG (reference sequence). V lost 5 bases and J lost 6; bases outside the gene matches: 7. The CDR3 DNA follows: TGTGCCTGGGACAGGGGGACAGGGGGCAATGGCTACACCTTC. This translates into CAWDRGTGGNGYTF. Full variable domain (outside the CDR3, taken from reference TRBV30 and TRBJ1-2): SQTIHQWPATLVQPVGSPLSLECTVEGTSNPNLYWYRQAAGRGLQLLFYSVGIGQISSEVPQNLSASRPQDRQFILSSKKLLLSDSGFYLCAWDRGTGGNGYTFGSGTRLTVV.

The chain is built from TRBV5-4 and TRBJ2-5; D unclear. The V end lost 5 bases, the J end lost 3 bases, and 11 bases lay between the germline ends. The germline V gene has CDR1 SGHNT and CDR2 YYREEE (reference sequence). This CDR3 has 13 amino acids. CDR3 protein: CASRPGRKETQYF. The CDR3 coding sequence is TGTGCCAGCAGACCTGGACGTAAAGAGACCCAGTACTTC.

This clonotype was seen once. V is TRBV7-9 and J is TRBJ2-7; 14 bases align to TRBD2. There are 15 residues in the CDR3. Unmatched junction bases numbered 5, after V lost 3 bases and J lost 7 bases. Germline CDR1 is SEHNR and CDR2 is FQNEAQ (reference sequence). CDR3 sequence: CASSFGTSGSWEQYF. In nucleotides, the CDR3 is TGTGCCAGCAGCTTCGGGACTAGCGGGAGTTGGGAGCAGTACTTC.

This chain connects TRBV6-2 or TRBV6-3 to TRBJ2-2; 7 bases match TRBD2. Germline CDR1 and CDR2: MNHEY and SVGEGT. V gave up 5 bases and J gave up 1 base; unmatched junction bases: 4. CDR3 length equals 15 residues. The CDR3 sequence is CASSPSGMNTGELFF. The DNA of the CDR3 is TGTGCCAGCAGTCCCAGCGGGATGAACACCGGGGAGCTGTTTTTT.

The chain employs TRBV27 and TRBJ2-7; no clear D gene. With 4 bases removed from V and 5 bases from J, the gap between germline ends came to 6 bases. The CDR3 totals 11 residues. Germline CDR1 and CDR2: MNHEY and SMNVEV (reference sequence). CDR3 residues: CASSWNHEQYF. The CDR3 DNA sequence: TGTGCCAGCAGTTGGAACCACGAGCAGTACTTC.

The chain recombines TRBV15 with TRBJ2-3, with 13 nucleotides matching TRBD2. V was pared by 3 bases and J by 5 bases, with 8 bases of the junction left unmatched. The germline V gene has CDR1 LNHNV and CDR2 YYDKDF (reference sequence). The CDR3 totals 17 residues. The CDR3 reads CATSRVLAGGPRDTQYF. For the CDR3, the DNA is TGTGCCACCAGCAGGGTACTAGCGGGAGGGCCGCGAGATACGCAGTATTTT.

The chain is built from TRBV6-6 and TRBJ2-7; 7 bases are a match to TRBD1. Trimming cost V 6 bases and J 0 bases; bases outside gene matches: 8. The CDR3 sequence is 15 residues long. Germline V lookup: CDR1 MNHNY, CDR2 SVGAGI (reference sequence). The CDR3 nucleotides are TGTGCCAGCAGGCCTCAGACAGGGCTCTCCTACGAGCAGTACTTC. It is translated as CASRPQTGLSYEQYF.

The genes are TRBV7-9 and TRBJ2-3, with no clear D. V was cut by 0 bases and J by 0 bases, with 10 bases left in between. The V gene's germline CDR1 is SEHNR and CDR2 FQNEAQ (reference sequence). The CDR3 length is 16 residues. In nucleotides, the CDR3 is TGTGCCAGCAGCTTAGCTCTCCTAGGGAGCACAGATACGCAGTATTTT. Its translation is CASSLALLGSTDTQYF. Using reference TRBV7-9 and TRBJ2-3 for the parts outside the CDR3, the full variable domain is DTGVSQNPRHKITKRGQNVTFRCDPISEHNRLYWYRQTLGQGPEFLTYFQNEAQLEKSRLLSDRFSAERPKGSFSTLEIQRTEQGDSAMYLCASSLALLGSTDTQYFGPGTRLTVL.